Sequencing of this T cell receptor beta chain was carried out in a study of cytomegalovirus exposure and HLA in healthy donors. Primers for the PCR totalled 60 Vbeta and 13 Jbeta. The protocol was immunoSEQ multiplex PCR, while the TCRdb copy is restricted to in-frame clones and leaves out a portion. The data contain about 190,000 clones, about 81% of them singletons. The clonotype originates from a man aged 18 to 30 in good health and CMV-seronegative. The sequencing sample was made of PBMCs.

DNA for the CDR3: TGTGCCAGCAGAGAGGGACAGGACTCCTACAATGAGCAGTTCTTC. Its translation: CASREGQDSYNEQFF. This chain joins TRBV9 and TRBJ2-1; TRBD1 matches 8 bases. V shed 5 bases, J shed 0 bases, and the junction held 4 bases outside the gene matches. Germline lookup yields CDR1 SGDLS and CDR2 YYNGEE. This CDR3 is 15 amino acids long.